The present T cell receptor beta chain was sequenced within a study of blood T cell repertoires in COVID-19. The overall study: COVID-19 samples collected from the United States, Italy and Spain covered acute and convalescent phases. PBMCs, B-cell-depleted T cells, or T cells provided the cDNA or gDNA that made up the material.

Patients at the Seattle site were enrolled during active infection and followed longitudinally. In this sample, this clone turned up once. The CDR3 sequence is 13 residues long. V shed 7 bases, J shed 7 bases, and the junction held 10 bases outside the gene matches. Germline-derived CDR1 and CDR2 are WSHSY and SAAADI. Some clones are missing from TCRdb's copy, which holds only in-frame ones; the method was immunoSEQ multiplex PCR. The sample has about 290,000 clones; 85% to 90% are singletons. Sequences were obtained from peripheral blood. The receptor was derived from a woman aged 25 to 39 with COVID-19, enrolled during active disease. This chain uses TRBV10-2 with TRBJ2-7; 7 positions match TRBD2. The CDR3 DNA is TGCGCCAGCAAACTAGGTTCAGCGGGGGAGCAGTACTTC. It codes for CASKLGSAGEQYF.